What follows is one T cell receptor beta chain and its context. Just one base apart from a much larger clone, this may be a read error. The data derive from a study of tumor-infiltrating lymphocytes in primary liver carcinoma. This CDR3 is built from 15 residues. V lost 6 bases and J lost 11; bases outside the gene matches: 16. Germline V gene sequence: CDR1 SGDLS, CDR2 YYNGEE. Scientists recovered RNA and DNA together from around 20-30 mg of unsorted bulk tissue. Sampling targeted five separate regions of each tumor, which included the tumor centre. The template, roughly 550 ng total RNA, yielded TCR beta cDNA made with a constant-region primer. Three rounds of nested multiplex PCR with slightly modified ARM-PCR produced TCR beta libraries. The first two PCR rounds used TRBV1-TRBV30 primers with a Cbeta primer, roughly 10 cycles each. One entry per CDR3 protein results from TCRdb running MiXCR on the multiplex PCR reads. The sample has tens of thousands of distinct CDR3 sequences; about three quarters are singletons.

The receptor comes from a man aged 35-49 years with primary liver carcinoma and hepatitis B virus infection. The sample consisted of liver tumor tissue from sampling region 4. The subset here: tumor region T4, right-lateral pole. This rearrangement joins TRBV9 to TRBJ2-1; 8 bases agree with TRBD1. CDR3 nucleotide sequence: TGTGCCAGCACCCGCGGGACAGGTGGTAGTGATCAGCAGTTCTTC. Amino acid sequence: CASTRGTGGSDQQFF. Variable domain in full (rest from reference TRBV9 and TRBJ2-1): DSGVTQTPKHLITATGQRVTLRCSPRSGDLSVYWYQQSLDQGLQFLIQYYNGEERAKGNILERFSAQQFPDLHSELNLSSLELGDSALYFCASTRGTGGSDQQFFGPGTRLTVL.